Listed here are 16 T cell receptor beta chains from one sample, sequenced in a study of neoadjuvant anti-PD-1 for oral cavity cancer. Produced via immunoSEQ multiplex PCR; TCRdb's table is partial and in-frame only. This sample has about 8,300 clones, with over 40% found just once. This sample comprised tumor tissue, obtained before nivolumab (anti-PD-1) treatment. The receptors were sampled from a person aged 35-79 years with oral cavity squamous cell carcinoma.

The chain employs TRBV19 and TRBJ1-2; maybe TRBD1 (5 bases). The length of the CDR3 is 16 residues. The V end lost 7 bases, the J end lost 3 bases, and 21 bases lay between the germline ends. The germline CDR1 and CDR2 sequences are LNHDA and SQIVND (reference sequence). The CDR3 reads CASTSGGRDGDYGYTF. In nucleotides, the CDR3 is TGTGCCAGTACTTCTGGAGGCAGGGACGGTGACTATGGCTACACCTTC.

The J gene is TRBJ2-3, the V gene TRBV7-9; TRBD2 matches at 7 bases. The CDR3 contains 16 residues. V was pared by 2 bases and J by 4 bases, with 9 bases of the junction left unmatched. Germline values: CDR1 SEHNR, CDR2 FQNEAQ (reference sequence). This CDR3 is CASSLLAGVIADTQYF. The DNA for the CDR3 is TGTGCCAGCAGCTTATTGGCGGGAGTGATTGCAGATACGCAGTATTTT.

CDR3 loop: CASSLGRNQPQHF. The DNA for the CDR3 is TGTGCCAGCAGCCTAGGCCGGAATCAGCCCCAGCATTTT. The chain links TRBV6-5 to TRBJ1-5; no clear D gene. There are 13 residues in the CDR3. Looked up from germline, CDR1 is MNHEY and CDR2 is SVGAGI. Trimming took 6 bases from V and 4 from J, leaving 10 bases between them.

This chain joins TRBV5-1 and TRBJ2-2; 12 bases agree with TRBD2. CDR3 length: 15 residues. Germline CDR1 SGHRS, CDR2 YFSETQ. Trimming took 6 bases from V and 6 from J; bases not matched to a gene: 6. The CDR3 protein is CASTLAGGPPGELFF. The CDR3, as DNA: TGCGCCAGCACCCTAGCGGGAGGGCCCCCCGGGGAGCTGTTTTTT.

The CDR3 sequence: CASSPRAGRMNTEAFF. CDR3 coding DNA: TGTGCCAGCTCACCAAGGGCGGGCCGGATGAACACTGAAGCTTTCTTT. The chain couples TRBV18 to TRBJ1-1; no firm D call. Trimming stripped 2 bases from V and 0 bases from J, with 13 bases between. Germline V lookup: CDR1 KGHSH, CDR2 LQKENI. CDR3 length equals 16 residues.

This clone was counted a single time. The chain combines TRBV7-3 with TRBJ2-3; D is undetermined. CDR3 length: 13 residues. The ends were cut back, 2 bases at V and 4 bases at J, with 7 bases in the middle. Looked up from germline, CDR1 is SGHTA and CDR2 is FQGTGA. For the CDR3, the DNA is TGTGCCAGCAGCTTATCGAAGGCAGATACGCAGTATTTT. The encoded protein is CASSLSKADTQYF.

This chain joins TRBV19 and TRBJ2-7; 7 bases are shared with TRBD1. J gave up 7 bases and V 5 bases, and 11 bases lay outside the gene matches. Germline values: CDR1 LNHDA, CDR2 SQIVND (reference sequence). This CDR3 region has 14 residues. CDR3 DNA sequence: TGTGCCAGTAGTCCTCAGGGGACAGTTGGGGAGCAGTACTTC. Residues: CASSPQGTVGEQYF.

CDR3 coding DNA: TGTGCCAGCAGCCTACAGTACTACACTGAAGCTTTCTTT. Its protein product is CASSLQYYTEAFF. J is TRBJ1-1 and V is TRBV11-2; D unclear. Trimming stripped 5 bases from V and 3 bases from J, with 10 bases between. This CDR3 is 13 amino acids long. Germline V CDR1 and CDR2: SGHAT, FQNNGV. Full variable domain (remainder filled in from reference TRBV11-2 and TRBJ1-1): EAGVAQSPRYKIIEKRQSVAFWCNPISGHATLYWYQQILGQGPKLLIQFQNNGVVDDSQLPKDRFSAERLKGVDSTLKIQPAKLEDSAVYLCASSLQYYTEAFFGQGTRLTVV.

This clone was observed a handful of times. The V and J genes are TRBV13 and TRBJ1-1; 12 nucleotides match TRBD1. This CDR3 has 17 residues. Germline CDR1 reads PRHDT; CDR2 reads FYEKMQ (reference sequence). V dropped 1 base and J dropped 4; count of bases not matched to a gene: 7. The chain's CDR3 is CASSLAGTGGALTEAFF. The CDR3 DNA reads TGTGCCAGCAGCTTAGCCGGGACAGGGGGCGCTCTCACTGAAGCTTTCTTT.

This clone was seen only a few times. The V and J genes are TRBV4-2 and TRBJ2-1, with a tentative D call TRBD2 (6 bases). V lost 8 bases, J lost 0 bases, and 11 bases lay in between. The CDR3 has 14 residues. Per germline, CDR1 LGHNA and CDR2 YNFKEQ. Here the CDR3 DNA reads TGTGCCAGCGCCCGGGACTCCTCCTACAATGAGCAGTTCTTC. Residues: CASARDSSYNEQFF.

CDR3 sequence: CASSSTGLHEQYF. DNA of the CDR3: TGTGCCAGCAGTTCGACAGGGTTACACGAGCAGTACTTC. The chain recombines TRBV27 with TRBJ2-7; 7 bases match TRBD1. The CDR3 is 13 residues long. V was pared by 4 bases and J by 5 bases, with 5 bases of the junction left unmatched. Germline V CDR1 and CDR2: MNHEY, SMNVEV (reference sequence).

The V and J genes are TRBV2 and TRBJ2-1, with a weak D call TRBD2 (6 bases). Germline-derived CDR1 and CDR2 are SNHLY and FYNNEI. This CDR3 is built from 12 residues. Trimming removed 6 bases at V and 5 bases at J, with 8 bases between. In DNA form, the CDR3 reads TGTGCCAGCAGCGGGACTCACAATGAGCAGTTCTTC. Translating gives CASSGTHNEQFF.

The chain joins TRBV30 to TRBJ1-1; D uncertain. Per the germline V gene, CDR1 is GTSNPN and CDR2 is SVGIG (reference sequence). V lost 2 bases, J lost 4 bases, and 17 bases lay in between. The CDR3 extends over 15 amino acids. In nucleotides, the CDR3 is TGTGCCTGGAGTCTACGCGGGCTCCTGGGCACTGAAGCTTTCTTT. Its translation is CAWSLRGLLGTEAFF.

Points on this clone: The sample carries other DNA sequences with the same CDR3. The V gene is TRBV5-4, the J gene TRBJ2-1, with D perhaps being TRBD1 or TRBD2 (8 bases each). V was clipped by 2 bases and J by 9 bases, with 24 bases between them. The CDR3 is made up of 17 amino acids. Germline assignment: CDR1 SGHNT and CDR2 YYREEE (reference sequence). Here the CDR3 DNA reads TGTGCCAGCAGCTTTTCCAGGGGGCTAGCGGGCGGGGGTGAGCAGTTCTTC. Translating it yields CASSFSRGLAGGGEQFF.

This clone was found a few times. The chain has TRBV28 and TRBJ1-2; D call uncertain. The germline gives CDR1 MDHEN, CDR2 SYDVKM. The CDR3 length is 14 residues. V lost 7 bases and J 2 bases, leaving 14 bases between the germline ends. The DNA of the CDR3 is TGTGCCAGCACTCTAGGCCACACAAACTATGGCTACACCTTC. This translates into CASTLGHTNYGYTF.

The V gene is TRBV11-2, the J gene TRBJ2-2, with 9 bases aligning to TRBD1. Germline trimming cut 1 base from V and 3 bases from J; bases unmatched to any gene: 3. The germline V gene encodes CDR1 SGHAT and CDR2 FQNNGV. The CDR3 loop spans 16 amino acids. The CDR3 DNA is TGTGCCAGCAGCTTAGGCGGGACAGGGCACACCGGGGAGCTGTTTTTT. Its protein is CASSLGGTGHTGELFF.